This T cell receptor beta chain was obtained from a study of cytomegalovirus exposure and HLA in healthy donors. Whole-study findings and limits: Reportedly, fewer N-insertions than the approximately 700-donor mean appeared in an Asian-associated ancestry cluster in a later analysis.

Concerning this clone itself: As yet, its antigen is unknown.

This CDR3 comprises 11 residues. Per the germline V gene, CDR1 is MNHEY and CDR2 is SMNVEV (reference sequence). V was shortened by 4 bases and J by 3 bases, with 4 bases between the two germline ends. PCR employed 60 Vbeta and 13 Jbeta primers. This table comes from immunoSEQ multiplex PCR, and its TCRdb copy is limited to in-frame clones, with some not included. The table has approximately 150,000 clones, approximately 80% seen once. This chain joins TRBV27 and TRBJ2-7; no reliable D call. The origin of this receptor is a man aged 18 to 29 in good health and CMV-seropositive. The sequenced sample was PBMCs. CDR3 sequence: CASSSLYEQYF. The CDR3 coding sequence is TGTGCCAGCAGTTCCCTCTACGAGCAGTACTTC.